This T cell receptor (beta chain) was sequenced in a study of response to subunit inactivated influenza vaccine. The study, taken as a whole, reports: The study's authors posited that every seasonal influenza vaccination enlists few new T cells.

Germline CDR1 and CDR2: SGHRS and YFSETQ. This CDR3 contains 11 residues. Trimming cost V 4 bases and J 5 bases, with 7 bases left between them. Each CDR3 protein is one row after TCRdb ran MiXCR on the RT-PCR reads. The sample consists of about 780,000 distinct CDR3 sequences, 15% to 20% of them appearing once. Note on this clonotype: No antigen is known for it.

The TCR originated in a man in his forties or fifties who received an inactivated influenza vaccine. This chain links TRBV5-1 with TRBJ2-7; no firm D call. Sequenced here: PBMCs from blood, sampled more than 4 days after vaccination. The CDR3 coding sequence is TGCGCCAGCAGCCAATCCCACGAGCAGTACTTC. This translates into CASSQSHEQYF.